A selection of T cell receptor beta chains follows, all from one sample in a study of T cell responses to AZD1222 COVID-19 vaccine. The assay was immunoSEQ multiplex PCR, and TCRdb's table has in-frame clones only and misses some. The table shows some 120,000 clones, with approximately 85% occurring only once. The material was peripheral blood, obtained 28 days after the second AZD1222 dose. These receptors were obtained from an adult who received the AZD1222 COVID-19 vaccine. CDR3s include the opening cysteine and the closing phenylalanine or tryptophan. A D gene is named only where the DNA matches it firmly. A row's size may be missing; if present it is once, few, many or a size class.

size,V,D,J,CDR3,DNA
-,TRBV30,-,TRBJ1-4,CAWNRVNEKLFF,TGTGCCTGGAACAGGGTGAATGAAAAACTGTTTTTT
once,TRBV19,-,TRBJ2-3,CASSIGGGAGTDTQYF,TGTGCCAGTAGTATAGGAGGGGGGGCAGGCACAGATACGCAGTATTTT
-,TRBV4-1,-,TRBJ1-4,CASSQVQTNEKLFF,TGCGCCAGCAGCCAAGTACAGACCAATGAAAAACTGTTTTTT
few,TRBV27,-,TRBJ2-2,CASSLDPTGELFF,TGTGCCAGCAGTTTGGATCCCACCGGGGAGCTGTTTTTT
-,TRBV6-6,-,TRBJ2-5,CASSYGRAGETQYF,TGTGCCAGCAGTTACGGCAGGGCTGGCGAGACCCAGTACTTC
-,TRBV27,-,TRBJ2-7,CASSLRRAEEQYF,TGTGCCAGCAGTTTACGGAGGGCCGAAGAGCAGTACTTC
once,TRBV18,TRBD1,TRBJ1-1,CASSPRQGTNTEAFF,TGTGCCAGCTCACCCCGACAGGGAACGAACACTGAAGCTTTCTTT
-,TRBV5-1,TRBD2,TRBJ2-5,CASSLRTSGMETQYF,TGCGCCAGCAGCCTACGGACTAGCGGGATGGAGACCCAGTACTTC
-,TRBV14,TRBD1,TRBJ2-1,CASSRTGGYSYNEQFF,TGTGCCAGCAGCAGGACAGGGGGCTACTCCTACAATGAGCAGTTCTTC
-,TRBV7-8,TRBD1,TRBJ1-2,CASSIMTGSGYTF,TGTGCCAGCAGTATTATGACAGGGTCCGGCTACACCTTC
-,TRBV29-1,-,TRBJ2-7,CSVEGGRGRDEQYF,TGCAGCGTTGAGGGAGGCAGGGGAAGAGACGAGCAGTACTTC
-,TRBV18,TRBD1,TRBJ2-4,CASSPGQGAHIQYF,TGTGCCAGCTCACCGGGACAGGGGGCGCATATTCAGTACTTC
-,TRBV30,-,TRBJ1-1,CAWRRKGVGTEAFF,TGTGCCTGGAGAAGGAAGGGGGTGGGTACTGAAGCTTTCTTT
once,TRBV5-1,-,TRBJ1-2,CASSFEGEGYTF,TGCGCCAGCAGCTTTGAAGGGGAAGGCTACACCTTC
-,TRBV7-9,-,TRBJ2-7,CASSYRGGFYEQYF,TGTGCCAGCAGCTATCGTGGCGGCTTCTACGAGCAGTACTTC
-,TRBV23-1,TRBD1,TRBJ2-1,CASSHPRDRGLASGKHGSYNEQFF,TGCGCCAGCAGTCACCCCCGGGACAGGGGGCTTGCTAGCGGGAAACATGGGTCCTACAATGAGCAGTTCTTC
-,TRBV30,-,TRBJ1-1,CAWSDQGNTEAFF,TGTGCCTGGAGTGACCAGGGGAACACTGAAGCTTTCTTT
-,TRBV19,TRBD1,TRBJ1-2,CASSDIQGGGYGYTF,TGTGCCAGTAGCGATATCCAGGGGGGCGGCTATGGCTACACCTTC
-,TRBV6-5,-,TRBJ1-2,CASSPGGGYTF,TGTGCCAGCAGTCCGGGCGGGGGCTACACCTTC
-,TRBV5-8,-,TRBJ1-5,CASSSDGGYNQPQHF,TGTGCCAGCAGCTCGGACGGCGGTTACAATCAGCCCCAGCATTTT
-,TRBV11-2,-,TRBJ2-7,CASSLDRRNEQYF,TGTGCCAGCAGCTTAGATAGGCGAAACGAGCAGTACTTC
-,TRBV18,-,TRBJ1-4,CASSPRGRSILNEKLFF,TGTGCCAGCTCACCACGGGGGCGAAGTATCCTAAATGAAAAACTGTTTTTT
-,TRBV6-5,TRBD1,TRBJ2-1,CASLGGQGGDNEQFF,TGTGCCAGCCTGGGGGGACAGGGCGGGGACAATGAGCAGTTCTTC
once,TRBV7-9,-,TRBJ1-4,CASSLRLSGSSEKLFF,TGTGCCAGCAGCTTACGCCTGTCGGGGTCAAGTGAAAAACTGTTTTTT
once,TRBV24-1,-,TRBJ1-5,CATSPSGAPPHQPQHF,TGTGCCACCAGCCCATCGGGGGCGCCTCCCCATCAGCCCCAGCATTTT
-,TRBV2,-,TRBJ2-1,CASRSTVYNEQFF,TGTGCCAGCAGATCGACAGTCTACAATGAGCAGTTCTTC
once,TRBV5-1,-,TRBJ2-7,CASSLDRGTYEQYF,TGCGCCAGCAGCTTGGATCGGGGGACCTACGAGCAGTACTTC
-,TRBV5-1,TRBD1,TRBJ1-3,CASSRDRGSGNTIYF,TGCGCCAGCAGTCGGGACAGGGGCTCTGGAAACACCATATATTTT
-,TRBV27,TRBD2,TRBJ2-1,CASSFSGRMGNEQFF,TGTGCCAGCAGTTTCAGCGGGAGGATGGGGAATGAGCAGTTCTTC
-,TRBV20-1,TRBD1,TRBJ1-1,CSASKQGARTEAFF,TGCAGTGCTAGTAAACAGGGGGCGCGGACTGAAGCTTTCTTT
-,TRBV7-4,-,TRBJ1-3,CASSQLTHPGNTIYF,TGTGCCAGCAGCCAACTCACTCACCCCGGAAACACCATATATTTT